The 21 T cell receptor beta chains in this list originate from one sample, sequenced in a study of blood T cell repertoires in COVID-19. Here immunoSEQ multiplex PCR was the method, and the copy in TCRdb shows in-frame clones only, minus some. The sample contains approximately 65,000 clones, roughly nine tenths of which appear only once. Sequenced sample: peripheral blood. These receptors were obtained from a woman under 30 with acute or convalescent COVID-19.

The chain is built from TRBV19 and TRBJ1-6, with D maybe TRBD1 (5 bases). The V gene lost 9 bases and the J gene lost 14 bases, with 14 bases spanning the gap. This CDR3 contains 11 residues. Per germline, CDR1 LNHDA and CDR2 SQIVND (reference sequence). The CDR3 nucleotides read TGTGCCAGCGGCGGGGGAATGGCCCTCCACTTT. Its translation is CASGGGMALHF.

The genes are TRBV5-4 and TRBJ1-6; TRBD1 aligns across 12 bases. V gave up 4 bases and J gave up 10 bases; unmatched junction bases: 6. This CDR3 has 15 amino acids. Germline CDR1 is SGHNT and CDR2 is YYREEE (reference sequence). Here the CDR3 DNA reads TGTGCCAGCAGCAGGGACAGGGGGCATGGCTCACCCCTCCACTTT. Encoded protein: CASSRDRGHGSPLHF.

The gene calls are TRBV5-1 and TRBJ2-7; no reliable D call. The germline V gene has CDR1 SGHRS and CDR2 YFSETQ. V lost 0 bases and J 0 bases, leaving 7 bases between the germline ends. The CDR3 has 14 residues. The CDR3 region has the DNA TGCGCCAGCAGCTTGGTGTCCAGCTCCTACGAGCAGTACTTC. As protein: CASSLVSSSYEQYF.

This chain connects TRBV6-2 or TRBV6-3 to TRBJ2-1, with 16 bases identical to TRBD2. With 4 bases clipped from V and 3 bases from J, the junction kept 9 bases outside the gene matches. The CDR3 runs 19 residues. From germline, CDR1 is MNHEY and CDR2 SVGEGT. The CDR3, as DNA: TGTGCCAGCAGTTCTCCGGGACTAGCGGGAGGGCGGAACTACAATGAGCAGTTCTTC. Translation gives CASSSPGLAGGRNYNEQFF.

The chain combines TRBV5-6 with TRBJ2-7, with no clear D. V lost 2 bases and J 3 bases, leaving 15 bases between the germline ends. The germline gives CDR1 SGHDT, CDR2 YYEEEE. The length of the CDR3 is 15 residues. CDR3: CASSFSLVQSYEQYF. CDR3 bases: TGTGCCAGCAGCTTTAGTCTCGTCCAAAGCTACGAGCAGTACTTC.

The gene calls are TRBV2 and TRBJ2-2; D gene unclear. Germline CDR1 SNHLY, CDR2 FYNNEI. V was cut by 10 bases and J by 1 base, with 10 bases left in between. This CDR3 comprises 13 residues. The CDR3 region is CAITGGNTGELFF. In nucleotides, the CDR3 is TGTGCCATCACCGGCGGGAACACCGGGGAGCTGTTTTTT.

The chain joins TRBV14 to TRBJ2-6; tentative D call: TRBD1 (6 bases). The V gene lost 3 bases and the J gene lost 0 bases, with 15 bases spanning the gap. Germline V gene lookup returns CDR1 SGHDN and CDR2 FVKESK. This CDR3 is 18 amino acids long. The DNA of the CDR3 is TGTGCCAGCAGCCATCAGGGGACGCGCTACTCTGGGGCCAACGTCCTGACTTTC. This translates into CASSHQGTRYSGANVLTF. The variable domain in full, completed from reference TRBV14 and TRBJ2-6, reads EAGVTQFPSHSVIEKGQTVTLRCDPISGHDNLYWYRRVMGKEIKFLLHFVKESKQDESGMPNNRFLAERTGGTYSTLKVQPAELEDSGVYFCASSHQGTRYSGANVLTFGAGSRLTVL.

This chain connects TRBV7-9 to TRBJ2-7; D is perhaps TRBD1 (6 bases). Per the germline V gene, CDR1 is SEHNR and CDR2 is FQNEAQ (reference sequence). The CDR3 is 14 amino acids. V shed 5 bases and J shed 1 base, with 12 bases lying between them. The CDR3 region is CASSPRQGSYEQYF. The DNA of the CDR3 is TGTGCCAGCAGCCCCCGGCAGGGGTCCTACGAGCAGTACTTC.

There are a few counts of this clone. The chain joins TRBV5-5 to TRBJ1-6; TRBD1 aligns across 7 bases. V lost 0 bases, J lost 9 bases, and 6 bases stayed unmatched. This CDR3 is 15 amino acids long. CDR1 and CDR2 (germline): SGHKS, YYEKEE (reference sequence). As DNA, the CDR3 is TGTGCCAGCAGCTTGGAGACAGGGCGTTCTTCACCCCTCCACTTT. The encoded protein is CASSLETGRSSPLHF. The full variable domain, rest sourced from reference TRBV5-5 and TRBJ1-6, is DAGVTQSPTHLIKTRGQQVTLRCSPISGHKSVSWYQQVLGQGPQFIFQYYEKEERGRGNFPDRFSARQFPNYSSELNVNALLLGDSALYLCASSLETGRSSPLHFGNGTRLTVT.

This chain connects TRBV4-1 to TRBJ2-1; 8 positions match TRBD2. V dropped 1 base and J dropped 0; count of bases not matched to a gene: 17. Germline-derived CDR1 and CDR2 are MGHRA and YSYEKL. CDR3 size: 21 residues. CDR3 DNA: TGCGCCAGCAGCCAAGGTTCAGCGTTAGCGGGGCCTCATAGCTCCTACAATGAGCAGTTCTTC. It is translated as CASSQGSALAGPHSSYNEQFF.

V is TRBV2 and J is TRBJ1-4, with D possibly TRBD1 on 6 matching bases. Germline loops: CDR1 SNHLY, CDR2 FYNNEI. The CDR3 consists of 15 residues. Deletions cut 1 base from V and 6 bases from J, with 12 bases between. CDR3 in amino acids: CASSEVRQVYEKLFF. The CDR3 DNA reads TGTGCCAGCAGTGAAGTGAGACAGGTTTATGAAAAACTGTTTTTT.

J is TRBJ1-4 and V is TRBV30, with D possibly matching TRBD1 (5 bases). With 0 bases removed from V and 5 bases from J, the gap between germline ends came to 16 bases. CDR1 and CDR2 from the germline V gene are GTSNPN and SVGIG (reference sequence). The CDR3 has 16 residues. The CDR3 sequence is CAWSVKRGTENEKLFF. The CDR3 bases are TGTGCCTGGAGTGTAAAACGGGGGACGGAGAATGAAAAACTGTTTTTT.

The rearrangement joins TRBV9 to TRBJ2-1, with D possibly being TRBD1 (7 bases). Trimming stripped 0 bases from V and 4 bases from J, with 14 bases between. The length of the CDR3 is 16 residues. Germline-derived CDR1 and CDR2 are SGDLS and YYNGEE. The CDR3 bases are TGTGCCAGCAGCGTAGGCCAGGGGGGACCTTACAATGAGCAGTTCTTC. Protein: CASSVGQGGPYNEQFF.

The J gene is TRBJ2-3, the V gene TRBV4-1, with TRBD2 matching 10 bases. V dropped 1 base and J dropped 2; count of bases not matched to a gene: 6. The germline V gene has CDR1 MGHRA and CDR2 YSYEKL. The CDR3 is made up of 17 amino acids. DNA for the CDR3: TGCGCCAGCAGCCAAGTATTAGCGGGGGGCTACACAGATACGCAGTATTTT. Translated: CASSQVLAGGYTDTQYF.

The CDR3 DNA reads as TGTGCCAGCAGCCCGACTAGCGGGAGCTCCTACAATGAGCAGTTCTTC. Translating gives CASSPTSGSSYNEQFF. V is TRBV9 and J is TRBJ2-1; 12 nucleotides line up with TRBD2. This CDR3 has 16 amino acids. The trim removed 4 bases at V and 0 bases at J, leaving 2 bases unmatched. Germline V gene sequence: CDR1 SGDLS, CDR2 YYNGEE.

The gene calls are TRBV19 and TRBJ1-1, with TRBD1 identical over 11 bases. The CDR3 consists of 17 residues. Trimming took 5 bases from V and 4 from J; bases not matched to a gene: 12. Germline V gene lookup returns CDR1 LNHDA and CDR2 SQIVND (reference sequence). The CDR3 sequence is CASSSRRDRGAGTEAFF. In DNA, the CDR3 is TGTGCCAGTAGTTCGAGGAGGGACAGGGGGGCAGGCACTGAAGCTTTCTTT.

The CDR3: CASGFGENQPQHF. The CDR3 bases are TGTGCTAGTGGTTTTGGGGAGAATCAGCCCCAGCATTTT. This chain connects TRBV12-5 to TRBJ1-5; no clear D. The CDR3 is made up of 13 amino acids. In germline, CDR1 is LGHNT, CDR2 FRNRAP. V was cut by 3 bases and J by 4 bases, with 7 bases left in between.

Comment on this clone: This specimen includes other DNA sequences encoding the same CDR3. The gene calls are TRBV7-9 and TRBJ1-1; D remains unclear. The CDR3 contains 13 residues. Germline CDR1 and CDR2: SEHNR and FQNEAQ (reference sequence). Trimming took off 7 bases at V and 5 bases at J, with 14 bases between the two ends. The CDR3 reads CASTSGEGTEAFF. In nucleotides, the CDR3 is TGTGCCAGCACCTCCGGGGAGGGTACTGAAGCTTTCTTT.

The chain links TRBV28 to TRBJ1-2, with TRBD1 matching over 8 bases. After removal of 8 bases from V and 8 bases from J, the junction contained 13 bases not matched to a gene. CDR1 is MDHEN and CDR2 is SYDVKM in the germline V gene. This CDR3 contains 14 residues. The CDR3 loop is CASGQFGTGVGYTF. Written as DNA, the CDR3 is TGTGCCAGCGGGCAATTCGGGACAGGCGTCGGCTACACCTTC.

This clone was observed a few times. The rearrangement links TRBV4-1 to TRBJ2-1; 8 bases agree with TRBD2. With V trimmed by 3 bases and J by 10 bases, 11 bases remained unmatched. CDR3 length equals 15 residues. Germline CDR1 reads MGHRA; CDR2 reads YSYEKL. CDR3 sequence (DNA): TGCGCCAGCAGCCAGGATCGGGGGGGGCCACGAGAGCAGTTCTTC. The encoded protein is CASSQDRGGPREQFF.

V usage is TRBV7-6 and J usage is TRBJ2-7; D unclear. The CDR3 runs to 14 residues. Germline lookup yields CDR1 SGHVS and CDR2 FNYEAQ. Trimming removed 1 base at V and 6 bases at J, with 13 bases between. The CDR3 DNA reads TGTGCCAGCAGCTTAGGACAAGTCGATAGCGAGCAGTACTTC. It yields the protein CASSLGQVDSEQYF.